This entry describes one T cell receptor beta chain. Its antigen is currently not known. No base quality values were provided; no much bigger clone lies one nucleotide off. The data belong to a study of shared clonotypes between healthy human individuals (dated by TCRdb to 2020 to 2022). With regard to the full study: Three men and a couple of women, aged 18 to 49 years, made up the cohort. To estimate repertoire size and how much clonotype sharing occurs between individuals, the study deeply sequenced the blood TCR repertoires of about five healthy adults. Per donor, leukapheresis produced somewhere between about 0.94 and 9.5 billion PBMCs. For each donor, CD4 naive and CD4 memory were each given three plates, CD8 naive was given two plates, and CD8 memory was given one plate. To increase sequencing depth and limit assay-specific biases, TCR repertoire library preparation and sequencing were carried out by different laboratories using diverse techniques. Study-level results and caveats: Rarefaction of sorted-subset datasets indicated incomplete sequencing despite the large sequencing depth. The genetic and exposure-history diversity represented was limited by the small number of donors. Based on pairwise subsampling, the degree of clonotype sharing among donors was expected to be affected by sequencing depth. Compared with non-shared clonotypes, clonotypes shared by all four sorted-subset donors had higher generation probabilities. Naive subsets generally had larger estimated clonotype richness than memory subsets. Around 5.4% of naive CD4, approximately 3.7% of naive CD8, about 2.5% of memory CD4, and approximately 0.39% of memory CD8 clonotypes were shared across several donors. Sampling was restricted to blood, and TCR repertoires in tissues likely differ from the TCR repertoires found in blood.

The CDR3, from cysteine to phenylalanine, totals 11 residues. The read is trimmed to its CDR3 DNA, 33 bases read in frame from base 1. V was cut back by 3 bases and J by 7 bases, leaving a gap of 6 bases between them. Looking up the germline V gene (reference sequence) yields CDR1 GTSNPN and CDR2 SVGIG. Using the deep immunoSEQ assay, TCR CDR3 regions were amplified from genomic DNA by multiplex PCR. Extracted genomic DNA from each cell subset was spread evenly across all wells of several immunoSEQ 96-well plates, with each plate serving as a replicate. For sorted subsets, each replicate PCR was loaded with 200 ng genomic DNA, equivalent to 25,000 to 35,000 T cell genomes. The purified libraries were quantified using a Qubit 3.0 fluorometer, sized with a Bioanalyzer 2100, and then quantified again using the KAPA Library Quantification kit. Each immunoSEQ 96-well plate was sequenced on its own single-read 150-cycle Illumina NextSeq 550 flow cell. Turning to the authors' computational methods: Because the immunoSEQ output included only junctional sequences and no quality scores, the filtering could not be the same as the filtering used for full-length reads. Sequences were annotated with PyIR, a Python wrapper for IgBLAST v1.9, and V/J genes and CDR3 were assigned using IMGT germline references. Reads were removed for weak V/J assignments (E-value above 1e-6), missing CDR3, stop codons, out-of-frame junctions, or ambiguous translated residues. V3J clonotypes were defined by identical inferred V gene, J gene, and CDR3 amino acid sequence. To compute the percentage overlap between repertoires, the number of shared unique clonotypes was divided by the size of the smaller repertoire. Richness of each repertoire was evaluated using RTK rarefaction, the Chao1 estimator, and Recon v2.1 estimates of unobserved clonotypes. OLGA was used to compute generation probabilities for all TCRbeta clonotypes that the gDNA method yielded from a handful of donors. This is the immuneACCESS table as TCRdb keeps it, with only in-frame sequences that have V and J called. A part of the clones is gone; compared with another copy, unresolved V genes explain less than half, and the rest is unexplained. Clonal size and the V and J genes are those of that table, whereas D and trimming came from the DNA. Here the sample has some 2 million clones; about 95% occur a single time. The ten largest clones capture 1.2% of the sample.

CD8 naive samples consisted of CD45RO-negative cells that were positively selected for CCR7, yielding a CD45RA+CCR7+ population without TemRA cells. Healthy HIV-negative adults with no recently reported acute infections or vaccinations were included as donors. Every donor was a Caucasian adult living in Nashville, Tennessee, USA. Blood was obtained by leukapheresis, after which PBMCs were separated by Ficoll-Histopaque density gradient centrifugation and cryopreserved in liquid nitrogen vapor phase. Analytical flow cytometry was used to check the purity and quantity of each magnetically sorted T cell population. Each sorted fraction had its genomic DNA isolated and then quantified by UV absorbance on a Nanodrop 2000c.

Sequenced material: naive CD8+ T cells sorted from blood. The cell subset or site tag for this specimen amounts to: CD45RA+CCR7+. This clonotype was obtained from a man in his late teens or twenties in good health. The rearranged segments are TRBV30 and TRBJ2-2; the D gene identity is not certain. The nucleotide sequence is given as TGTGCCTGGAGGACGATCGGGGAGCTGTTTTTT. It codes for CAWRTIGELFF. With all but the CDR3 taken from the reference TRBV30 and TRBJ2-2 genes, the full variable domain is: SQTIHQWPATLVQPVGSPLSLECTVEGTSNPNLYWYRQAAGRGLQLLFYSVGIGQISSEVPQNLSASRPQDRQFILSSKKLLLSDSGFYLCAWRTIGELFFGEGSRLTVL.